The rows below give T cell receptor beta chains drawn from one sample of a study of blood T cell repertoires in COVID-19. TCRdb's table, derived via immunoSEQ multiplex PCR, lists solely in-frame clones and lacks some. The table has approximately 280,000 clones, 80% to 85% seen once. Sequencing was performed on PBMCs or T cells enriched from blood (not recorded which). The receptors were sampled from a man aged 35 to 55 who had been exposed to COVID-19. Both conserved end residues are part of each CDR3. Fields, in order: clone size, J gene, V gene, D gene, CDR3 protein, CDR3 DNA. The D gene is left open where the match is weak. Some rows have no size entry. The others give once, few or many, or a class for an expanded clone.

once | TRBJ2-5 | TRBV30 | TRBD2 | CAFMERAGVGLVGETQYF | TGTGCCTTCATGGAAAGAGCGGGAGTAGGGCTGGTCGGAGAGACCCAGTACTTC
many | TRBJ1-1 | TRBV24-1 | - | CATSPAGVDTEAFF | TGTGCCACCAGTCCGGCAGGGGTTGACACTGAAGCTTTCTTT
few | TRBJ2-3 | TRBV24-1 | TRBD1 | CATRDRTGVADTQYF | TGTGCCACCAGGGACCGGACAGGGGTGGCAGATACGCAGTATTTT
- | TRBJ1-6 | TRBV30 | - | CAWSVRSRLPYNSPLHF | TGTGCCTGGAGTGTACGATCTCGGTTGCCGTATAATTCACCCCTCCACTTT
- | TRBJ2-1 | TRBV18 | - | CASSPRGDWSYNEQFF | TGTGCCAGCTCCCCCCGTGGTGACTGGTCCTACAATGAGCAGTTCTTC
- | TRBJ1-2 | TRBV6-5 | - | CASRSGLQFDGYTF | TGTGCCAGCAGATCGGGACTGCAATTTGATGGCTACACCTTC
- | TRBJ2-5 | TRBV9 | - | CASSYQSAERETQYF | TGTGCCAGCAGCTATCAAAGTGCGGAGCGGGAGACCCAGTACTTC
- | TRBJ2-7 | TRBV5-1 | TRBD2 | CASSLTSGRRDEQYF | TGCGCCAGCAGCCTGACTAGCGGGAGAAGGGACGAGCAGTACTTC
- | TRBJ1-2 | TRBV6-1 | - | CASSGTAYGYTF | TGTGCCAGCAGTGGGACTGCTTATGGCTACACCTTC
- | TRBJ2-1 | TRBV25-1 | TRBD1 | CASSHRTGGIFNEQFF | TGTGCCAGCAGCCACCGGACAGGGGGCATTTTTAATGAGCAGTTCTTC
- | TRBJ1-2 | TRBV5-5 | TRBD1 | CASSLARTGGEYGYTF | TGTGCCAGCAGCTTAGCTAGGACAGGGGGAGAATATGGCTACACCTTC
- | TRBJ1-5 | TRBV6-5 | - | CASTAGLVDNQPQHF | TGTGCCAGCACGGCAGGGCTGGTGGACAATCAGCCCCAGCATTTT
- | TRBJ1-1 | TRBV5-4 | TRBD1 | CASSPGGRSWTEAFF | TGTGCCAGCAGCCCAGGGGGGCGCTCATGGACTGAAGCTTTCTTT
- | TRBJ1-2 | TRBV7-2 | - | CASSLVGTPNYGYTF | TGTGCCAGCAGCTTAGTGGGGACTCCTAACTATGGCTACACCTTC
- | TRBJ1-1 | TRBV10-1 | - | CASSESPRGPGTEAFF | TGCGCCAGCAGTGAGTCCCCCCGGGGTCCGGGAACTGAAGCTTTCTTT
- | TRBJ2-7 | TRBV19 | TRBD1 | CASTPSAGTANPYEQYF | TGTGCCAGTACCCCTTCGGCCGGGACAGCTAATCCCTACGAGCAGTACTTC
- | TRBJ1-2 | TRBV14 | TRBD1 | CASSQVVPTGVHGYTF | TGTGCCAGCAGCCAAGTGGTTCCGACAGGGGTGCATGGCTACACCTTC
few | TRBJ1-1 | TRBV20-1 | TRBD1 | CSARDRQGAFF | TGCAGTGCTAGAGATCGACAGGGGGCTTTCTTT
- | TRBJ1-2 | TRBV24-1 | TRBD1 | CATSDRGQGAFYGYTF | TGTGCCACCAGTGACCGAGGACAGGGGGCTTTCTATGGCTACACCTTC
once | TRBJ1-1 | TRBV4-1 | - | CASSQGQLNTEAFF | TGCGCCAGCAGCCAAGGACAGCTGAACACTGAAGCTTTCTTT
- | TRBJ1-5 | TRBV27 | - | CASGGPYSNQPQHF | TGTGCCAGCGGGGGCCCTTATAGCAATCAGCCCCAGCATTTT
once | TRBJ1-4 | TRBV30 | - | CAWRPWREKLFF | TGTGCCTGGAGACCCTGGAGAGAAAAACTGTTTTTT
- | TRBJ2-7 | TRBV14 | TRBD1 | CASSHYGQGQGSPYF | TGTGCCAGCAGCCATTACGGACAGGGACAGGGGAGTCCGTACTTC
- | TRBJ2-7 | TRBV11-1 | TRBD2 | CASSFGLGSSYEQYF | TGTGCCAGCAGCTTTGGACTAGGTAGCTCCTACGAGCAGTACTTC
- | TRBJ2-3 | TRBV6-1 | - | CASSEGWLGSTDTQYF | TGTGCCAGCAGTGAGGGTTGGTTGGGCTCCACAGATACGCAGTATTTT
- | TRBJ2-1 | TRBV2 | TRBD2 | CASIKREERNEQFF | TGTGCCAGCATTAAGCGGGAGGAGAGGAATGAGCAGTTCTTC
medium-sized | TRBJ2-1 | TRBV27 | TRBD2 | CASIRKNLIAGATYNEQFF | TGTGCCAGCATTCGGAAAAACCTAATAGCGGGAGCTACGTACAATGAGCAGTTCTTC
- | TRBJ2-7 | TRBV10-3 | TRBD2 | CAISESMGLAGQSSYEQYF | TGTGCCATCAGTGAGTCGATGGGACTAGCGGGACAAAGCTCCTACGAGCAGTACTTC
few | TRBJ1-1 | TRBV13 | - | CASSLGKWGSYTEAFF | TGTGCCAGCAGCTTAGGGAAGTGGGGCAGCTACACTGAAGCTTTCTTT
- | TRBJ2-3 | TRBV2 | - | CASIGSTDTQYF | TGTGCCAGCATTGGCAGCACAGATACGCAGTATTTT